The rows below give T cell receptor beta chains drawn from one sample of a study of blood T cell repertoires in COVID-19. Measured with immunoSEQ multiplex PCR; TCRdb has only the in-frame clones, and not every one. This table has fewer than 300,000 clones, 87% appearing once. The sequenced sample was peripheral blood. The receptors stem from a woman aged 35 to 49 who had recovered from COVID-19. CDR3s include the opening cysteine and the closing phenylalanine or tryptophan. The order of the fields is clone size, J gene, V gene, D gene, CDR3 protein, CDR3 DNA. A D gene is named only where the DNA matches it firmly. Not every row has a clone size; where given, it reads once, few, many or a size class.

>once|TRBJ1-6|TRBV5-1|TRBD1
CASSLDRGHSPLHF
TGCGCCAGCAGCTTGGACAGGGGCCATTCACCCCTCCACTTT
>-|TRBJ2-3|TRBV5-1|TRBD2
CASSLVHDGGTSGDTQYF
TGCGCCAGCAGCTTGGTTCATGACGGGGGGACCTCGGGAGATACGCAGTATTTT
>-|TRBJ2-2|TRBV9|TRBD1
CASRPGQGWSGELFF
TGTGCCAGCCGCCCCGGACAGGGCTGGAGCGGGGAGCTGTTTTTT
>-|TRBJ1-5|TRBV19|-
CASSIVTVGAGQHF
TGTGCCAGTAGTATAGTAACCGTGGGGGCCGGCCAGCATTTT
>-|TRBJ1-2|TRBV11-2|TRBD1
CASSEGQFSYGYTF
TGTGCCAGCAGCGAGGGACAGTTCTCCTATGGCTACACCTTC
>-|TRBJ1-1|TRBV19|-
CASTEGGYLNTEAFF
TGTGCCAGTACCGAGGGGGGGTACCTGAACACTGAAGCTTTCTTT
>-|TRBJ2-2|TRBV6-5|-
CASSWTVNTGELFF
TGTGCCAGCAGTTGGACAGTCAACACCGGGGAGCTGTTTTTT
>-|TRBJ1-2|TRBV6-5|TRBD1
CASSYDFGTAYGYTF
TGTGCCAGCAGTTACGATTTTGGGACAGCCTATGGCTACACCTTC
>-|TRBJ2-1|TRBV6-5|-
CASSYSMSVDEQFF
TGTGCCAGCAGTTACTCGATGAGTGTTGATGAGCAGTTCTTC
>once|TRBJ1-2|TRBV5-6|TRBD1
CASSLGETGVHGYTF
TGTGCCAGCAGCTTGGGGGAGACAGGGGTTCATGGCTACACCTTC
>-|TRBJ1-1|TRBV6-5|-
CASKGGLNTEAFF
TGTGCCAGCAAAGGAGGGCTGAACACTGAAGCTTTCTTT
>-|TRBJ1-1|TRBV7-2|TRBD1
CASTTGGAWTEAFF
TGTGCCAGCACAACAGGGGGCGCATGGACTGAAGCTTTCTTT
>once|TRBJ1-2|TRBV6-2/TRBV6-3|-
CASSYRGASRGYTF
TGTGCCAGCAGTTACCGGGGGGCGTCTCGTGGCTACACCTTC
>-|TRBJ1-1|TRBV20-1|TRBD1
CSADRVFEAFF
TGCAGTGCCGACAGGGTATTTGAAGCTTTCTTT
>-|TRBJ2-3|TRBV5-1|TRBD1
CASSMDRGWETDTQYF
TGCGCCAGCAGTATGGACAGGGGCTGGGAGACAGATACGCAGTATTTT
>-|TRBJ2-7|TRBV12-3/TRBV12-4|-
CASSHRAYEQYF
TGTGCCAGCAGTCACAGGGCCTACGAGCAGTACTTC
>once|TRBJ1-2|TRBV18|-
CASSHSSYGYTF
TGTGCCAGCTCCCACAGCTCCTATGGCTACACCTTC
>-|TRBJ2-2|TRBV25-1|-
CASSDFTVTGELFF
TGTGCCAGCAGTGATTTTACGGTTACCGGGGAGCTGTTTTTT
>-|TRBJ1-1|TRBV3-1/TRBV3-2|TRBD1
CASSPRDRGVTEAFF
TGTGCCAGCAGCCCGAGGGACAGGGGGGTGACTGAAGCTTTCTTT
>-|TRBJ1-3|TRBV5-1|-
CASSLVAGMGSGNTIYF
TGCGCCAGCAGCTTGGTGGCGGGGATGGGGTCTGGAAACACCATATATTTT
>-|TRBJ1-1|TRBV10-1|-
CASSESGLAKAFF
TGCGCCAGCAGTGAGTCGGGGCTTGCGAAAGCTTTCTTT
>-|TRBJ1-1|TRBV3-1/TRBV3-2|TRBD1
CASSLGTGGTEAFF
TGTGCCAGCAGCCTAGGGACAGGGGGAACTGAAGCTTTCTTT
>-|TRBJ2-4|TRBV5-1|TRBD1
CASSITGDDIQYF
TGCGCCAGCAGCATAACAGGGGATGACATTCAGTACTTC
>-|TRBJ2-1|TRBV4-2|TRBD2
CASSPVGLAGGSYNEQFF
TGTGCCAGCAGCCCCGTGGGGCTAGCGGGGGGCTCCTACAATGAGCAGTTCTTC
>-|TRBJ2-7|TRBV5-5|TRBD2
CASSLAGRGNYEQYF
TGTGCCAGCAGCTTGGCCGGGAGGGGAAACTACGAGCAGTACTTC
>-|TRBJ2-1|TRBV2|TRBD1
CASNRGYGEQFF
TGTGCCAGCAACAGGGGGTACGGTGAGCAGTTCTTC
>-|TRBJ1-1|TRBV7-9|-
CASSLEGQAFF
TGTGCCAGCAGCTTAGAGGGGCAAGCTTTCTTT
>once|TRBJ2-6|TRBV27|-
CASRTVAGANVLTF
TGTGCCAGCAGGACAGTCGCTGGGGCCAACGTCCTGACTTTC
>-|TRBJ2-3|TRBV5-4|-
CASSSTGYTDTQYF
TGTGCCAGCAGCTCAACCGGTTACACAGATACGCAGTATTTT
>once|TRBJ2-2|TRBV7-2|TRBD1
CASSLAVGQGAAGELFF
TGTGCCAGCAGCTTGGCAGTGGGACAGGGTGCCGCCGGGGAGCTGTTTTTT
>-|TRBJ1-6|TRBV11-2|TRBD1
CASSTGTASSYNSPLHF
TGTGCCAGCAGCACCGGGACAGCAAGCTCCTATAATTCACCCCTCCACTTT
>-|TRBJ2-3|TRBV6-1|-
CASSEAGQDTDTQYF
TGTGCCAGCAGTGAAGCGGGGCAGGACACAGATACGCAGTATTTT
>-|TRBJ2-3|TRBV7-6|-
CASSLGAGAHTDTQYF
TGTGCCAGCAGCCTAGGGGCGGGGGCCCACACAGATACGCAGTATTTT
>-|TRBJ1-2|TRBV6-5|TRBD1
CASRPRDRGLYGYTF
TGTGCCAGCAGGCCCCGGGACAGGGGACTCTATGGCTACACCTTC
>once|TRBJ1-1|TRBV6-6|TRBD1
CASSDRTGGGTEAFF
TGTGCCAGCAGCGATAGGACAGGAGGTGGCACTGAAGCTTTCTTT
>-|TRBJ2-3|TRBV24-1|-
CATSMGAALTQYF
TGTGCCACCAGTATGGGGGCGGCTCTTACGCAGTATTTT
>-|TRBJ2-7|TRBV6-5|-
CASSYRDKPDPLLF
TGTGCCAGCAGTTACCGGGACAAACCGGATCCTTTGCTCTTC
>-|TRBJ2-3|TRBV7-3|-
CASSLRGRRDTSSTDTQYF
TGTGCCAGCAGCTTAAGGGGGAGAAGGGACACATCTAGCACAGATACGCAGTATTTT
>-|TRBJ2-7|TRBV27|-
CASSERQDWYF
TGTGCCAGCAGCGAGAGACAGGATTGGTACTTC
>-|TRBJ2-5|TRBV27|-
CASSPPSGRDKTQYF
TGTGCCAGCAGTCCCCCGAGTGGCAGGGACAAGACCCAGTACTTC